The TCR beta chain described here comes from a study of blood T cell repertoires in COVID-19 (TCRdb year 2020). As for the study more broadly: Collaborator samples came from the United States, Italy and Spain and covered acute and convalescent phases of COVID-19. The prospective study material was composed of cDNA or gDNA derived from T cells, B-cell-depleted T cells, or PBMCs. The dataset comprised deeply sampled blood TCRbeta repertoires from subjects exposed to, actively infected with, or recovered from COVID-19. The repertoires were released in a freely available public database meant as a resource for research on the immune response to SARS-CoV-2. Samples were obtained from the ongoing ImmuneRACE study (first 160 participants) and from about 1,300 subjects provided by 6 global collaborators. A de-identified subject ID, COVID-19 status, age in years and sex were almost always included in the sample metadata. Where HLA class I and class II types were available, the types were taken from metadata supplied by the sample provider, not from assay-based typing.

Whole blood was collected in K2EDTA tubes by collaborating institutions according to the institutions' own protocols. For TCRbeta analysis, collaborator samples were shipped as frozen whole blood, as isolated PBMCs, or as DNA extracted from either sample type. About this clone: Which antigen it targets is not known. No much larger clonotype is one base removed from it; base qualities were not supplied.

TCRbeta CDR3 regions were amplified from genomic DNA using the immunoSEQ Assay, a bias-controlled multiplex PCR. The paper's processing steps were these. Within the assay, amplification of reference gene primers was used to estimate how many nucleated cells each sample contained. To quantify the absolute abundance of each unique TCRbeta CDR3 rearrangement, sequence reads were collapsed and filtered. For each sample, productive Simpson clonality was calculated as the square root of Simpson's diversity index across productive rearrangements. Imported from immuneACCESS, the table was reduced by TCRdb to in-frame sequences with V and J called. These copies leave out some clones; in studies compared against another copy, an unresolved V gene accounts for under half, and the cause of the remainder is not known. The V and J calls and clone size come from that table; D and trimming were worked out from the DNA. This sample lists some 15,000 clones; 70% to 90% were detected once. Less than 4% of the sample lies in the top ten.

The trim is 7 bases for V and 6 bases for J, with a gap of 13 bases between the germline ends. The CDR3 runs 12 residues from the cysteine to the phenylalanine. Left in the record is the CDR3 DNA by itself, 36 bases read in frame from the first base. CDR1 and CDR2 are drawn from the germline V gene: SNHLY, FYNNEI. Study-level results and caveats: The amount of clinical and demographic metadata varied by source and participant and was provided uncurated.

This receptor was taken from a human donor in a cohort sampled during active COVID-19. Here the chain combines TRBV2 and TRBJ2-7; a tentative D call is TRBD1 (5 bases match). Sequencing was done on a sample of peripheral blood. The DNA is TGTGCCAGCACCCAGGGTCTAATCGAGCAGTACTTC. Translated, this is CASTQGLIEQYF.